This passage covers 3 T cell receptor beta chains from one sample sequenced in a study of cytotoxic CD8 clonotypes in ibrutinib-treated CLL. Using immunoSEQ multiplex PCR, the repertoire was profiled, and TCRdb retains in-frame clones only, with some absent. Here the sample spans nearly 300,000 clones, approximately 76% being singletons. The material sequenced was PBMCs, taken at disease progression, from a patient treated with ibrutinib. Receptors were obtained from a human donor with chronic lymphocytic leukemia.

J is TRBJ2-7 and V is TRBV14; D unresolved. The CDR3 has 15 residues. Germline CDR1 is SGHDN and CDR2 is FVKESK. Trimming left V 4 bases short and J 0 bases short, with 13 bases between. CDR3 loop: CASSPQDGYSYEQYF. The CDR3, as DNA: TGTGCCAGCAGCCCCCAGGACGGCTACTCCTACGAGCAGTACTTC.

V gene TRBV18 combines with J gene TRBJ2-2, with D possibly TRBD1 on 5 matching bases. Germline-derived CDR1 and CDR2 are KGHSH and LQKENI. This CDR3 is 16 amino acids long. Trimming removed 0 bases at V and 4 bases at J, with 12 bases between. The CDR3 sequence: CASSPPTAGPTGELFF. The CDR3 DNA follows: TGTGCCAGCTCACCACCTACGGCAGGGCCCACCGGGGAGCTGTTTTTT. The full variable domain, with the rest looked up from reference TRBV18 and TRBJ2-2, is NAGVMQNPRHLVRRRGQEARLRCSPMKGHSHVYWYRQLPEEGLKFMVYLQKENIIDESGMPKERFSAEFPKEGPSILRIQQVVRGDSAAYFCASSPPTAGPTGELFFGEGSRLTVL.

The J gene is TRBJ2-7, the V gene TRBV9; unclear D gene. The V gene lost 2 bases and the J gene lost 5 bases, with 17 bases spanning the gap. CDR1 SGDLS and CDR2 YYNGEE come from the germline V gene. There are 15 residues in the CDR3. CDR3 nucleotide sequence: TGTGCCAGCAGCGTCTCCCCAAAGGGTGCCAACGAGCAGTACTTC. Its translation: CASSVSPKGANEQYF.